This T cell receptor (beta chain) originates from a study of control samples from healthy donors and cancer patients. The repertoire was sequenced with immunoSEQ multiplex PCR; TCRdb's copy has only in-frame clones and lacks some. The data show some 120,000 clones, 92% seen once. There are 14 residues in the CDR3. Looked up from germline, CDR1 is WSHSY and CDR2 is SAAADI. The germline V and J ends were trimmed by 3 bases and 6 bases, with 14 bases remaining between them. The rearrangement uses TRBV10-2 and TRBJ1-2; D perhaps matches TRBD1 (5 bases). The sequencing input was PBMCs. This receptor was identified in a man older than 75 with head and neck cancer. The CDR3 region is CASSEQGTADGYTF. The DNA for the CDR3 is TGCGCCAGCAGTGAACAAGGGACCGCAGATGGCTACACCTTC.